This TCR beta chain was profiled in a study of neurological immune-mediated disorders. Findings and limits, study-wide: HTLV-1-associated myelopathy had the most TCR clonal expansion, while multiple sclerosis had the least, a level that fell below healthy controls.

The CDR3 loop spans 14 amino acids. Trimming took 4 bases from V and 3 from J, leaving 14 bases between them. CDR1 SQVTM and CDR2 ANQGSEA come from the germline V gene. With 10-nucleotide random UMIs included, cDNA was synthesized by 5'RACE. Using its own MiXCR run on the 5' RACE reads, TCRdb lists one record per CDR3 protein. The sample holds roughly 70,000 distinct CDR3 sequences, roughly 3.6% seen once. This clonotype was counted ten times or more. Its matching antigen is unknown. It was from 2 million PBMCs stored at -80 C that the unsorted libraries were obtained. The receptor was isolated from a man aged 25 to 45 with multiple sclerosis. The source material was PBMCs. The chain links TRBV29-1 to TRBJ2-3; D is unclear. CDR3 sequence (DNA): TGCAGCGTTGGCGACGGTTTAAGTACAGATACGCAGTATTTT. Protein: CSVGDGLSTDTQYF.